The sequence of this TCR beta chain was determined in a study of T cell responses to AZD1222 COVID-19 vaccine. Overall study: Pooled in the analysis were second doses at about 4 or about 12 weeks. Overall study findings and caveats: Breadth and depth of Spike-specific TCRs rose after two AZD1222 doses. Donors were chiefly white British, with a greater number of females, and clonal diversity was perhaps underestimated.

Assay used: immunoSEQ multiplex PCR; TCRdb lists only in-frame clones, some missing. This sample has around 94,000 clones, with around 90% found just once. Points on this clone: Antigen specificity is unknown.

This CDR3 has 13 amino acids. Germline lookup yields CDR1 MNHEY and CDR2 SVGAGI. V lost 6 bases and J lost 8, with 16 bases in between. The sequenced sample was peripheral blood, obtained on day 0 of AZD1222 vaccination. The genes are TRBV6-5 and TRBJ1-2, with a tentative D call TRBD1 (5 bases). This TCR derives from an adult in good health. The CDR3 is CASSPEMGLGYTF. CDR3 DNA sequence: TGTGCCAGCAGCCCGGAGATGGGGCTGGGCTACACCTTC.